This T cell receptor beta chain was sequenced for a study of CD8 T cells in ankylosing spondylitis. TCRdb recomputed calls from the 5' RACE reads with MiXCR, one row per CDR3 protein. The table has more than 200,000 distinct CDR3 sequences, 20% to 30% seen once; the top ten hold roughly 0.67%. General observations from the study: Within matched ankylosing spondylitis synovial fluid, disease-linked clones were reportedly significantly enriched.

A note on this clonotype: Its antigen is as yet unknown.

The TCR comes from a male donor with ankylosing spondylitis or in good health (not recorded which). Sequenced: blood, either unsorted or a sorted T cell fraction (not recorded which).

This CDR3 is CSASLPSGSSYNEQFF. The CDR3 DNA follows: TGCAGTGCTAGCTTACCTAGCGGGAGCTCCTACAATGAGCAGTTCTTC. This sequence joins TRBV20-1 and TRBJ2-1; 10 nucleotides match TRBD2. V shed 3 bases and J 0 bases; nucleotides not matched to a gene: 5. Germline CDR1 reads DFQATT; CDR2 reads SNEGSKA (reference sequence). This CDR3 contains 16 residues.